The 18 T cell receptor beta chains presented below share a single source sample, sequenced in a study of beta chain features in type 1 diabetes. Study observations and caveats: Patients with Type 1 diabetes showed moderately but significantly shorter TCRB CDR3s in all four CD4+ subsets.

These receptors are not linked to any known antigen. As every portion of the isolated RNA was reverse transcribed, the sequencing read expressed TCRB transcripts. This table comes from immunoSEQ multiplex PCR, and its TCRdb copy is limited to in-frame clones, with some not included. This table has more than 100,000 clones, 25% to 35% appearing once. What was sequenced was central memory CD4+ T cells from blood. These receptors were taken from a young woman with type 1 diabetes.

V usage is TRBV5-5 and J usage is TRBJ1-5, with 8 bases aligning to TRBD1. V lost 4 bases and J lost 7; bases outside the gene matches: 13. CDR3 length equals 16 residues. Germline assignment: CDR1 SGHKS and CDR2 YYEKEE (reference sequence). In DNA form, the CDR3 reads TGTGCCAGCAGCCCCACGACAGGGGAAGGGTGGCAGCCCCAGCATTTT. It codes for CASSPTTGEGWQPQHF. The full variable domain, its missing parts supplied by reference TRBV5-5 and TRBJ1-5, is DAGVTQSPTHLIKTRGQQVTLRCSPISGHKSVSWYQQVLGQGPQFIFQYYEKEERGRGNFPDRFSARQFPNYSSELNVNALLLGDSALYLCASSPTTGEGWQPQHFGDGTRLSIL.

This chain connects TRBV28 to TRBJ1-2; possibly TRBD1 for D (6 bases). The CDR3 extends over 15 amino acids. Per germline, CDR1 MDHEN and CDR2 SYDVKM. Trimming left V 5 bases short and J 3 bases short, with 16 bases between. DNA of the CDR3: TGTGCCAGCAGTCTCCCGGGACATCCACACTATGGCTACACCTTC. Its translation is CASSLPGHPHYGYTF.

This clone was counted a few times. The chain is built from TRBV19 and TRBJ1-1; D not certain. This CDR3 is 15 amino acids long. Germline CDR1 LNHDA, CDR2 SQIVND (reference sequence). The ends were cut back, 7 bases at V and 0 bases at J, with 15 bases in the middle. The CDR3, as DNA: TGTGCCAGTATCGGTGGGCAAATCCTGAACACTGAAGCTTTCTTT. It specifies CASIGGQILNTEAFF.

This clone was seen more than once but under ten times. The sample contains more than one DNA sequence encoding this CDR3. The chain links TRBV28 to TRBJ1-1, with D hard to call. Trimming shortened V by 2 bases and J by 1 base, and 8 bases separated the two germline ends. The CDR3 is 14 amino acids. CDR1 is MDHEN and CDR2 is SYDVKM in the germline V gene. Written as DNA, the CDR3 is TGTGCCAGCAGTTTACCGCGGAGGAACACTGAAGCTTTCTTT. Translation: CASSLPRRNTEAFF.

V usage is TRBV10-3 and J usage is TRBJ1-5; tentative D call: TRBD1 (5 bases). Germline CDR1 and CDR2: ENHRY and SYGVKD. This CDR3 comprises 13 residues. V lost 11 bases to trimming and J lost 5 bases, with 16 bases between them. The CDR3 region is CAAAGDRDQPQHF. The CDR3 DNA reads TGTGCCGCCGCGGGGGATAGGGATCAGCCCCAGCATTTT.

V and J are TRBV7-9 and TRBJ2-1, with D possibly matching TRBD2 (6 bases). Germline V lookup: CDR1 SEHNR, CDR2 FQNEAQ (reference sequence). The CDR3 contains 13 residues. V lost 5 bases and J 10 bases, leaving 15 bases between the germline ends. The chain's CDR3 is CASSLSVGGEQFF. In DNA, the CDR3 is TGTGCCAGCAGCCTTAGCGTGGGGGGAGAGCAGTTCTTC.

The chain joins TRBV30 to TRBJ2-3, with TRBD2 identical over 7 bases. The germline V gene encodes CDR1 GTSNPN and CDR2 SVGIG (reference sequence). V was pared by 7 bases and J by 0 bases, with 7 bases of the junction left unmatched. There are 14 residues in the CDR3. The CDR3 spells CALGGTASTDTQYF. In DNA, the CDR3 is TGTGCCTTGGGGGGGACCGCTAGCACAGATACGCAGTATTTT.

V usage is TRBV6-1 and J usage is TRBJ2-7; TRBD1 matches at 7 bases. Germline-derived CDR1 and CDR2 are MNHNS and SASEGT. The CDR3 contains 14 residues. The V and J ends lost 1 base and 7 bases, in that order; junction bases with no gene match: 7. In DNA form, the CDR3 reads TGTGCCAGCAGTGAAGGGGTTGCAGGGGGTGAGCAGTACGTC. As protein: CASSEGVAGGEQYV.

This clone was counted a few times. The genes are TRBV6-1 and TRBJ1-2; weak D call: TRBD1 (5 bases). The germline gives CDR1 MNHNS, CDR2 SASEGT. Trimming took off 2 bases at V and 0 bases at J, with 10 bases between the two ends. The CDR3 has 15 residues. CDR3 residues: CASSESGLANYGYTF. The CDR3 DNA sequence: TGTGCCAGCAGTGAATCAGGGCTAGCTAACTATGGCTACACCTTC.

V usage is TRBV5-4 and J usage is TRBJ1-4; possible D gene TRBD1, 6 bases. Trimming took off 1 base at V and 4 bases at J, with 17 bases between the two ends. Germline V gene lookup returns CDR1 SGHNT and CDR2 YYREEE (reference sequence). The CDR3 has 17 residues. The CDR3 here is CASSLMRGGQSNEKLFF. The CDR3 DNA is TGTGCCAGCAGCTTGATGCGGGGGGGCCAGAGTAATGAAAAACTGTTTTTT. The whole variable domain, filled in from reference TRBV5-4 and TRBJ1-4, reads ETGVTQSPTHLIKTRGQQVTLRCSSQSGHNTVSWYQQALGQGPQFIFQYYREEENGRGNFPPRFSGLQFPNYSSELNVNALELDDSALYLCASSLMRGGQSNEKLFFGSGTQLSVL.

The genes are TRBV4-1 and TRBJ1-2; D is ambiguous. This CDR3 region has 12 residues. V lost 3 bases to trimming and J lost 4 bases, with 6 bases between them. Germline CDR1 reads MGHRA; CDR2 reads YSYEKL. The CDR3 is CASSQSGYGYTF. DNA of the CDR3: TGCGCCAGCAGCCAGTCAGGCTATGGCTACACCTTC.

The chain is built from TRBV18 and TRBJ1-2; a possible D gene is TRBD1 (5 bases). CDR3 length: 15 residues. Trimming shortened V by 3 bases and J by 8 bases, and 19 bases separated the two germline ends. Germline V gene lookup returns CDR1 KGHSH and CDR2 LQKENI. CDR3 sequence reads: CASSPGRGLSNGYTF. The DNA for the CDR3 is TGTGCCAGCTCACCCGGGAGGGGCCTCTCGAACGGCTACACCTTC.

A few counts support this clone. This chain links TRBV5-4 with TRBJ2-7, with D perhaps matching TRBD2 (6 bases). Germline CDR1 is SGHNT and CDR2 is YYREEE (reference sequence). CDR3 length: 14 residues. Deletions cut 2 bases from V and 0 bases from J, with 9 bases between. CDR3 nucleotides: TGTGCCAGCAGCTTCGAGGAGGGCTCCTACGAGCAGTACTTC. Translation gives CASSFEEGSYEQYF.

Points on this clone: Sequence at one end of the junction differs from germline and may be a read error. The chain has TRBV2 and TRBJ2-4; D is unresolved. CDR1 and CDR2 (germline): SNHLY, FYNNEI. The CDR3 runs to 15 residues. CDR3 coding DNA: TGTGCCAGCACCCCTTACCCGGTGGGCGAGTCTCAAGCTTTCTTC. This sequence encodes CASTPYPVGESQAFF.

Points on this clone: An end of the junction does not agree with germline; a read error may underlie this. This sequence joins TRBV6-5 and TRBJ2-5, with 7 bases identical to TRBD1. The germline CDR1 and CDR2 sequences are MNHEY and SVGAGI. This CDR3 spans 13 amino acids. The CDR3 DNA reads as TGTGCCAGCCAGCGACAGGGTCAAGAGACCCAATACTTC. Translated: CASQRQGQETQYF.

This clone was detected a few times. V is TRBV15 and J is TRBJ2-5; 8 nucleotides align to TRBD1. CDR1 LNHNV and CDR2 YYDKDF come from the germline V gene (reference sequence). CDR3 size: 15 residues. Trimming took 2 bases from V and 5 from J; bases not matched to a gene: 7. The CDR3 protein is CATSRLGQGEETQYF. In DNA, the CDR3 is TGTGCCACCAGCAGACTCGGACAGGGCGAGGAGACCCAGTACTTC.

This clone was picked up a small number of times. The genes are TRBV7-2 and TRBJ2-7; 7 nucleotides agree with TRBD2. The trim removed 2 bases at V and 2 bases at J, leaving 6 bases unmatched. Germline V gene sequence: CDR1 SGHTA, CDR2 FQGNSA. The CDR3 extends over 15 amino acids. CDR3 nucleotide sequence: TGTGCCAGCAGCTTATGGACGGGAGGCGCCTACGAGCAGTACGTC. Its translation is CASSLWTGGAYEQYV.

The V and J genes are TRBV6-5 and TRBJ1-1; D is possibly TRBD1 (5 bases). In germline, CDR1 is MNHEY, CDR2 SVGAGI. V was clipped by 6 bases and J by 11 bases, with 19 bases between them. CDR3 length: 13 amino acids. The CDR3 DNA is TGTGCCAGCAGCCAGGGTATCTCATCCGTTGCTTTCTTT. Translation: CASSQGISSVAFF.